Sequencing of this TCR beta chain was carried out in a study of naive and memory T cell subsets. Study conclusions and caveats: A few larger clonotypes appeared in naive repertoires, especially CD8, possibly memory cells re-expressing CD45RA.

The beta constant-region primer was an equimolar mix of two oligonucleotides covering TRBC1 and TRBC2. Ligated cDNA was amplified by four rounds of PCR with nested alpha and beta constant-region primers and SP2. One entry per CDR3 protein, called by TCRdb with MiXCR from the UMI-ligation and nested PCR reads. The sample records over 130,000 distinct CDR3 sequences, approximately 20% being singletons. For this clonotype: Its antigen is not known.

Germline CDR1 reads LGHDT; CDR2 reads YNNKEL (reference sequence). Trimming took 6 bases from V and 6 from J; bases not matched to a gene: 7. The CDR3 runs to 13 residues. The sequenced sample was naive CD8+ T cells from blood. The genes are TRBV3-1 and TRBJ1-1; the match to TRBD1 covers 7 bases. This TCR was recovered from a human donor in good health. The CDR3 region is CASRLTGSAEAFF. The CDR3 nucleotides are TGTGCCAGCAGATTGACAGGGTCCGCTGAAGCTTTCTTT.